This entry is about one TCR beta chain. The antigen is not known. The sample belongs to a study of cytomegalovirus exposure and HLA in healthy donors. Points from the study as a whole: Using a false discovery rate of 0.05, a later analysis showed that fewer than 20,000 TCR beta sequences were associated with HLA alleles.

PCR involved 60 Vbeta and 13 Jbeta primers. The method was immunoSEQ multiplex PCR; TCRdb's version includes in-frame clones alone and lacks a portion of them. This table has around 150,000 clones, more than 70% appearing once. The CDR3 contains 14 residues. CDR1 is MNHEY and CDR2 is SVGAGI in the germline V gene. Sequenced input: PBMCs. The receptor comes from a man younger than 30 in good health and CMV-seropositive. The rearrangement uses TRBV6-5 and TRBJ2-5, with TRBD2 identical over 12 bases. The DNA end favors TRBJ2-7, so the J call may be wrong. CDR3 sequence: CASRQTSGRHEQYF. The DNA of the CDR3 is TGTGCCAGCAGGCAGACTAGCGGGAGACACGAGCAGTACTTC.